A single TCR beta chain is shown here with its context. This CDR3 contains 14 residues. V was pared by 7 bases and J by 8 bases, with 17 bases between. A TCRbeta library incorporating unique molecular identifiers was prepared. TCRdb independently ran MiXCR on the PCR reads; one entry per CDR3 protein. The repertoire holds 500,000 to 600,000 distinct CDR3 sequences, with 15% to 20% as singletons. The data originate from a study of T-cell reconstitution after alpha-beta-depleted transplantation in children. The chain is built from TRBV12-3 or TRBV12-4 and TRBJ1-4; D remains ambiguous. The sequenced sample was PBMCs from the stem cell graft donor, obtained from the stem cell graft. This receptor was obtained from a human donor who donated a stem cell graft to a child with acute lymphoblastic leukemia. The CDR3 spells CASNLGSSGEKLFF. The CDR3 DNA sequence: TGTGCCAGCAACCTAGGGTCATCAGGCGAAAAACTGTTTTTT.